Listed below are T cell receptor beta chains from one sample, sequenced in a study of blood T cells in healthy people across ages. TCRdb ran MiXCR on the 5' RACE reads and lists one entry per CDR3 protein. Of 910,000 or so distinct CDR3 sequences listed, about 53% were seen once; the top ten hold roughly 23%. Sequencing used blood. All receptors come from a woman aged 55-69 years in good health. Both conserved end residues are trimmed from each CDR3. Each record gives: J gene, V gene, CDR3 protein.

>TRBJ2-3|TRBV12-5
ASGSHLGDTQY
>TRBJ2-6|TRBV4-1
ASSQERTRSGANVLT
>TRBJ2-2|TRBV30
AWSTSGGTGELF
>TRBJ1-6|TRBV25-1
ASSVGTGEIRPLH
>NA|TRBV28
ASSLGGRISEQY
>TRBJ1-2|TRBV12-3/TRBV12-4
ASSSQTGDYGYT
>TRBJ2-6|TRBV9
ASSAHPSGANVLT
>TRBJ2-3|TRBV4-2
ASSQAGSSGPTDTQY
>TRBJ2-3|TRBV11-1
ASSLPGVSYTDTQY
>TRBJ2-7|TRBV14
ASSPAGTAYEQY
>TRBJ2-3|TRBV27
ASSFSGAPPVTQY
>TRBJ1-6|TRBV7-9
ASSSGDTYNSPLH
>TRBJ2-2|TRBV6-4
ASSDERIGTGNGELF
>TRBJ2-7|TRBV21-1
ASSKVAEGGIDEQY
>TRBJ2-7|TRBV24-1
ATWDFPYEQY
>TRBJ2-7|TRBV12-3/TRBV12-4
VSAALGRMPYEQY
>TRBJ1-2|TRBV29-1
SATPTGSSGYT
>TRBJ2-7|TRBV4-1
ASSQDAGVKSYEQY
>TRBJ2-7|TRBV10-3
AISETGNHEQY
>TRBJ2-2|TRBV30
AWSGLGGNTGELF
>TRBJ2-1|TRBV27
ASSFGRSNEQF
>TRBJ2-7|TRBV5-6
ASSSYVAQSSHEQY
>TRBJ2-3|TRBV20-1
SAGGQGEISTDTQY
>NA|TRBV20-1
SARLGTSGIYEQY
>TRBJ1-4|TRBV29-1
SVTRASNEKLF
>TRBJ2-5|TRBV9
ASSATSGEETQY
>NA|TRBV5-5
ARSLGTGLETQY
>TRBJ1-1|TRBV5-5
ASSLDFGGTNTEAF
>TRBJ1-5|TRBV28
ASNAGSDYSNQPQH
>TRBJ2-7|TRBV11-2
ASSLDHPYEQY
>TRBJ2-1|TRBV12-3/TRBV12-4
ASNKRRGGSYNEQF
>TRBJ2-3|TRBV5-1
ASSLEPRGSTDTQY
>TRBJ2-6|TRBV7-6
AVGDIYSGANVLT
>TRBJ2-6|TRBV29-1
SVEGAGANVLT
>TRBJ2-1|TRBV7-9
ASSSRQGTYNEQF
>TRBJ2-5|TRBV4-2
ASSPAGATQY
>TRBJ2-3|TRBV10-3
AIADRGVTDTQY
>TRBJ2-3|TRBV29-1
SVEGGRTDTQY
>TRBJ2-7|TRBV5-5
ASSSLNLNEQY
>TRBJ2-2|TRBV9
ASSVNTGELF
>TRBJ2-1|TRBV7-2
ASSLWTSGLNEQF
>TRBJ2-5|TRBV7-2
ASSLVRASQY
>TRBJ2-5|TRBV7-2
ASSLEGRLAARETQY
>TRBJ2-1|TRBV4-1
ASSQVGLADNEQF
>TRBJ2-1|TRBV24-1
ATSGTLDPLDEQF
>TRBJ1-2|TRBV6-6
ASSYREGNYGYT
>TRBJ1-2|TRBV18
ASSGSYDGYT
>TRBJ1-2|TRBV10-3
AISGGGTGQGLGGYT